This passage covers 27 T cell receptor beta chains from one sample sequenced in a study of blood T cells in healthy people across ages (dated by TCRdb to between 2014 and 2016). Library preparation used 5' RACE. Sequencing took place on an Illumina HiSeq 2500. A second 7 to 11 cycle PCR used a sample-barcoded 5' primer and a J-beta primer mix. The raw public reads went through TCRdb reprocessing: fastp at Q25, MiXCR clone calling, in-frame beta chains kept. A single entry per CDR3 protein holds the most common genes and DNA from its merged rows. The sample table records about 620,000 distinct CDR3 sequences; around 50% of these occur just once. Together, the top ten hold roughly 13% of the sample. The sequenced sample was blood. Receptors originate from a woman of 80 years or more in good health.

Of note for this clonotype: A much larger clone lies a single base off, so this may be a read error. J is TRBJ2-3 and V is TRBV29-1, with D perhaps matching TRBD2 (5 bases). This CDR3 has 11 residues. CDR1 and CDR2 from the germline V gene are SQVTM and ANQGSEA. The CDR3 bases are TGCAGGGTTGTGAGGGCAGATACGCAGTATTTT. This encodes CRVVRADTQYF.

This clonotype was counted only a few times. This chain links TRBV12-3 or TRBV12-4 with TRBJ1-4, with TRBD1 matching over 7 bases. The length of the CDR3 is 14 residues. Trimming took 6 bases from V and 5 from J; bases not matched to a gene: 6. CDR3 region: CASRQGRANEKLFF. In DNA form, the CDR3 reads TGTGCCAGCAGACAGGGGCGCGCCAATGAAAAACTGTTTTTT.

This chain uses TRBV2 with TRBJ1-3, with TRBD1 as a possible D gene (6 bases). Germline-derived CDR1 and CDR2 are SNHLY and FYNNEI. This CDR3 contains 14 residues. Trimming took off 4 bases at V and 4 bases at J, with 11 bases between the two ends. The CDR3 DNA follows: TGTGCCAGCAGTGGAGGACAGCTCGGAAACACCATATATTTT. It yields the protein CASSGGQLGNTIYF.

This clonotype was counted a few times. The J gene is TRBJ2-1, the V gene TRBV7-9; TRBD2 agrees at 11 bases. CDR1 and CDR2 from the germline V gene are SEHNR and FQNEAQ (reference sequence). This CDR3 is 18 amino acids long. Trimming removed 2 bases from V and 7 bases from J; junction bases left unmatched: 13. The DNA of the CDR3 is TGTGCCAGCAGCTTACGTTACGAGACTAGCGGGAAAACAAATGAGCAGTTCTTC. This translates into CASSLRYETSGKTNEQFF.

This clonotype was counted only a few times. This chain uses TRBV13 with TRBJ2-7; TRBD2 agrees at 14 bases. The CDR3 has 16 amino acids. Per the germline V gene, CDR1 is PRHDT and CDR2 is FYEKMQ (reference sequence). With V trimmed by 4 bases and J by 7 bases, 9 bases remained unmatched. CDR3 loop: CASSSTSGGGYNEQYF. As DNA, the CDR3 is TGTGCCAGCAGCTCGACTAGCGGGGGGGGATACAATGAGCAGTACTTC.

To note about this clonotype: It may be a read error: a sequence one base away is much more abundant. The V call is TRBV5-1, the J call TRBJ2-1; possible D gene TRBD1, 6 bases. The V gene's germline CDR1 is SGHRS and CDR2 YFSETQ. This CDR3 region has 18 residues. CDR3 in amino acids: CANSRNVGGRGNYNEQFF. Written as DNA, the CDR3 is TGCGCCAACAGCAGAAATGTAGGGGGACGGGGCAATTACAATGAGCAGTTCTTC.

The J gene is TRBJ2-7, the V gene TRBV29-1, with TRBD1 as a possible D gene (5 bases). The V gene's germline CDR1 is SQVTM and CDR2 ANQGSEA. Trimming stripped 3 bases from V and 3 bases from J, with 12 bases between. The CDR3 is made up of 13 amino acids. This CDR3 reads CSVEGQGNYEQYF. CDR3 DNA: TGCAGCGTTGAGGGCCAGGGAAACTACGAGCAGTACTTC.

Turning to this clonotype: Being one base from a much bigger clone, this may be a read error. J is TRBJ2-5 and V is TRBV7-8; TRBD2 is a possible D gene (6 bases). The J call is uncertain, as TRBJ2-1 better fits the DNA end. The germline V gene has CDR1 SGHVS and CDR2 FQNEAQ. CDR3 length: 15 amino acids. The CDR3 coding sequence is TGTGCCAGCAGCTTAATTGCCTCGGGGGAAGAGACCCAGTTCTTC. Its translation: CASSLIASGEETQFF.

As for this clonotype: This may be a read error, as it is one base from a much larger clone. The V and J genes are TRBV5-1 and TRBJ2-1, with TRBD2 matching 12 bases. The CDR3 is made up of 17 amino acids. J gave up 9 bases and V 1 base, and 11 bases lay outside the gene matches. Germline assignment: CDR1 SGHRS and CDR2 YFSETQ. This CDR3 is CASSLRIGRGLAGEQFF. Written as DNA, the CDR3 is TGCGCCAGCAGCTTGCGAATCGGCCGGGGACTAGCGGGTGAGCAGTTCTTC. Full variable domain (outside the CDR3, taken from reference TRBV5-1 and TRBJ2-1): KAGVTQTPRYLIKTRGQQVTLSCSPISGHRSVSWYQQTPGQGLQFLFEYFSETQRNKGNFPGRFSGRQFSNSRSEMNVSTLELGDSALYLCASSLRIGRGLAGEQFFGPGTRLTVL.

This clonotype was seen only once. The chain carries TRBV21-1 and TRBJ1-5. TRBV21-1 is given as a pseudogene. CDR3 size: 13 residues. DNA of the CDR3: TGTGCCAGCAGCAAAGTGGGAGGCTGGCCCCAGCATTTT. Protein product: CASSKVGGWPQHF.

The table lists this clonotype with a few counts. J is TRBJ2-5 and V is TRBV7-9; 7 bases align to TRBD2. Trimming cost V 0 bases and J 11 bases; bases outside gene matches: 9. CDR3 length: 14 residues. Germline CDR1 and CDR2: SEHNR and FQNEAQ (reference sequence). CDR3 in amino acids: CASSLAGTTDEQYF. The CDR3 DNA reads TGTGCCAGCAGCTTAGCGGGGACTACGGATGAGCAGTACTTC.

The chain couples TRBV30 to TRBJ2-3, with 9 bases matching TRBD2. In germline, CDR1 is GTSNPN, CDR2 SVGIG (reference sequence). V shed 2 bases and J 2 bases; nucleotides not matched to a gene: 8. The CDR3 extends over 16 amino acids. CDR3 loop: CAWSRRLAESTDTQYF. As DNA, the CDR3 is TGTGCCTGGAGTAGGAGACTAGCGGAGTCCACAGATACGCAGTATTTT.

This clonotype was counted many times. The gene calls are TRBV29-1 and TRBJ2-1; 7 bases are a match to TRBD2. Losses at the gene ends were 8 bases for V and 2 bases for J; bases not matched to a gene: 6. CDR1 is SQVTM and CDR2 is ANQGSEA in the germline V gene. The CDR3 is made up of 13 amino acids. The CDR3 sequence: CSYRGDPYNEQFF. For the CDR3, the DNA is TGCAGCTACCGGGGGGACCCCTACAATGAGCAGTTCTTC.

This clonotype was found a few times. The chain employs TRBV25-1 and TRBJ1-5; no definite D call. This CDR3 has 12 amino acids. Germline values: CDR1 MGHDK, CDR2 SYGVNS. The V end lost 3 bases, the J end lost 9 bases, and 9 bases lay between the germline ends. CDR3 sequence reads: CASSEGFGPQHF. The CDR3 DNA reads TGTGCCAGCAGTGAGGGATTCGGGCCCCAGCATTTT. Based on the CDR3 plus reference TRBV25-1 and TRBJ1-5, the full variable domain is EADIYQTPRYLVIGTGKKITLECSQTMGHDKMYWYQQDPGMELHLIHYSYGVNSTEKGDLSSESTVSRIRTEHFPLTLESARPSHTSQYLCASSEGFGPQHFGDGTRLSIL.

The chain is built from TRBV5-4 and TRBJ2-2; possible D gene TRBD2, 5 bases. V lost 4 bases to trimming and J lost 1 base, with 11 bases between them. Germline CDR1 SGHNT, CDR2 YYREEE (reference sequence). The CDR3 runs to 15 residues. The chain's CDR3 is CASSPAGGNTGELFF. In DNA, the CDR3 is TGTGCCAGCAGCCCGGCGGGCGGGAACACCGGGGAGCTGTTTTTT.

V usage is TRBV11-2 and J usage is TRBJ2-7, with D perhaps matching TRBD2 (7 bases). The CDR3 is 18 residues long. CDR1 and CDR2 (germline): SGHAT, FQNNGV. Deletions cut 1 base from V and 0 bases from J, with 19 bases between. CDR3 coding DNA: TGTGCCAGCAGCTTAGCGGGGGCTGCCGGGAGGAGCTCCTACGAGCAGTACTTC. Translation: CASSLAGAAGRSSYEQYF.

This chain connects TRBV20-1 to TRBJ2-3; 9 bases align to TRBD2. This CDR3 has 16 residues. V lost 0 bases to trimming and J lost 4 bases; unmatched junction nucleotides: 8. Germline CDR1 DFQATT, CDR2 SNEGSKA (reference sequence). CDR3 protein: CSARDSAGGPADTQYF. CDR3 DNA: TGCAGTGCTAGAGATAGTGCGGGGGGGCCGGCAGATACGCAGTATTTT.

This clonotype was counted many times. The chain joins TRBV3-1 to TRBJ2-6; unclear D gene. V was shortened by 0 bases and J by 0 bases, with 9 bases between the two germline ends. Germline V gene data show CDR1 as LGHDT and CDR2 as YNNKEL (reference sequence). This CDR3 has 17 amino acids. CDR3 sequence (DNA): TGTGCCAGCAGCCAAGAAGTGGGGATCTCTGGGGCCAACGTCCTGACTTTC. The encoded protein is CASSQEVGISGANVLTF.

In this sample, this clonotype turned up many times. The chain employs TRBV5-1 and TRBJ2-1, with a weak D call TRBD2 (6 bases). V was trimmed by 6 bases and J by 8 bases, leaving 9 bases between them. Germline CDR1 is SGHRS and CDR2 is YFSETQ. This CDR3 region has 11 residues. CDR3 coding DNA: TGCGCCAGCAACCCTAGCGATGAGCAGTTCTTC. This translates into CASNPSDEQFF.

This clonotype was seen a single time. The V and J genes are TRBV15 and TRBJ2-3; D gene uncertain. Germline CDR1 reads LNHNV; CDR2 reads YYDKDF (reference sequence). V lost 0 bases and J lost 0, with 10 bases in between. The CDR3 loop spans 16 amino acids. As DNA, the CDR3 is TGTGCCACCAGCAGAGAAGGCAGGCTCAGCACAGATACGCAGTATTTT. Protein product: CATSREGRLSTDTQYF.

In its sample, this clonotype was seen many times. The chain carries TRBV6-5 and TRBJ2-1; a weak D match, TRBD1 (6 bases). V was pared by 6 bases and J by 0 bases, with 12 bases between. The germline V gene has CDR1 MNHEY and CDR2 SVGAGI. CDR3 length: 15 amino acids. CDR3 coding DNA: TGTGCCAGCAGACTCGGGACAAACTCCTACAATGAGCAGTTCTTC. Its protein product is CASRLGTNSYNEQFF.

The V gene is TRBV7-9, the J gene TRBJ2-5; tentatively, D is TRBD2 (6 bases). Germline V gene data show CDR1 as SEHNR and CDR2 as FQNEAQ (reference sequence). The CDR3 is made up of 16 amino acids. Trimming shortened V by 2 bases and J by 1 base, and 14 bases separated the two germline ends. The CDR3 DNA follows: TGTGCCAGCAGCTTATCGGTCAGGAGGGCCCAAGAGACCCAGTACTTC. Protein sequence: CASSLSVRRAQETQYF.

The V call is TRBV20-1, the J call TRBJ1-2, with 10 bases identical to TRBD1. Germline loops: CDR1 DFQATT, CDR2 SNEGSKA (reference sequence). The CDR3 has 13 residues. With 5 bases clipped from V and 7 bases from J, the junction kept 7 bases outside the gene matches. The CDR3 spells CSAAGQGTSGYTF. For the CDR3, the DNA is TGCAGTGCTGCGGGACAGGGGACGTCTGGCTACACCTTC.

To note about this clonotype: A much larger clone lies one base from this, so it may be a read error. The rearrangement joins TRBV5-1 to TRBJ2-1; D perhaps matches TRBD2 (5 bases). Looked up from germline, CDR1 is SGHRS and CDR2 is YFSETQ. The length of the CDR3 is 15 residues. The germline V and J ends were trimmed by 4 bases and 3 bases, with 14 bases remaining between them. The CDR3 DNA sequence: TGCGCCAGCAGCCGAGGGCAATTCGGCTACAATGAGCAGTTCTTC. Protein sequence: CASSRGQFGYNEQFF.

Ten or more counts support this clonotype. The V gene is TRBV7-3, the J gene TRBJ2-5; no reliable D call. Germline loops: CDR1 SGHTA, CDR2 FQGTGA. The V and J ends lost 2 bases and 5 bases respectively, with 9 bases between them. This CDR3 is 13 amino acids long. CDR3 nucleotide sequence: TGTGCCAGCAGCTTAGGACCTATGGAGACCCAGTACTTC. It translates to CASSLGPMETQYF.

The chain is built from TRBV18 and TRBJ2-2; D is undetermined. The CDR3 has 15 amino acids. The germline V gene encodes CDR1 KGHSH and CDR2 LQKENI. The ends were cut back, 7 bases at V and 0 bases at J, with 12 bases in the middle. CDR3 coding DNA: TGTGCCAGCTTGTGGCGTATTCCGAACACCGGGGAGCTGTTTTTT. The encoded protein is CASLWRIPNTGELFF.

This clonotype was seen more than once but under ten times. The rearrangement uses TRBV29-1 and TRBJ1-3; possible D gene TRBD1, 6 bases. This CDR3 has 13 amino acids. Germline V CDR1 and CDR2: SQVTM, ANQGSEA. V was trimmed by 4 bases and J by 4 bases, leaving 11 bases between them. This CDR3 reads CSVVWGPGNTIYF. The CDR3, as DNA: TGCAGCGTTGTTTGGGGGCCAGGAAACACCATATATTTT. The whole variable domain, filled in from reference TRBV29-1 and TRBJ1-3, reads SAVISQKPSRDICQRGTSLTIQCQVDSQVTMMFWYRQQPGQSLTLIATANQGSEATYESGFVIDKFPISRPNLTFSTLTVSNMSPEDSSIYLCSVVWGPGNTIYFGEGSWLTVV.